These 21 T cell receptor beta chains were sequenced from one sample in a study of cytomegalovirus exposure and HLA in healthy donors. The PCR made use of 60 Vbeta and 13 Jbeta primers. This table comes from immunoSEQ multiplex PCR, and its TCRdb copy is limited to in-frame clones, with some not included. Among 150,000 to 200,000 clones listed, 77% were seen once. The sequenced sample consisted of PBMCs. These receptors all come from a woman aged 25 to 39 in good health and CMV-seronegative.

V gene TRBV7-2 combines with J gene TRBJ2-7, with 13 nucleotides matching TRBD2. Germline V gene sequence: CDR1 SGHTA, CDR2 FQGNSA. Germline trimming cut 5 bases from V and 0 bases from J; bases unmatched to any gene: 10. The CDR3 is made up of 18 amino acids. The CDR3 DNA is TGTGCCAGCAGCGTTCTTCCGGGACTAGCGGGGAGCTCCTACGAGCAGTACTTC. Translation gives CASSVLPGLAGSSYEQYF.

In this sample, this clone turned up once. The junction departs from the called germline gene at one end, perhaps through a read error. V is TRBV5-1 and J is TRBJ1-1; TRBD1 matches at 8 bases. Germline V lookup: CDR1 SGHRS, CDR2 YFSETQ. This CDR3 region has 14 residues. The CDR3 protein is CASSLEGRGRALRF. The CDR3 DNA follows: TGCGCCAGCAGCTTGGAGGGCAGGGGGCGGGCATTACGATTT.

This clone appeared a few times. Other DNA sequences of this sample code for an identical CDR3. The chain couples TRBV5-1 to TRBJ1-1; D gene unclear. CDR1 and CDR2 (germline): SGHRS, YFSETQ. The V end was cut by 4 bases, the J end by 4 bases, with 11 bases between. The CDR3 has 13 residues. The CDR3 coding sequence is TGCGCCAGCAGCCTAGCGGGGATCACTGAAGCTTTCTTT. Translating gives CASSLAGITEAFF. The variable domain in full, completed from reference TRBV5-1 and TRBJ1-1, reads KAGVTQTPRYLIKTRGQQVTLSCSPISGHRSVSWYQQTPGQGLQFLFEYFSETQRNKGNFPGRFSGRQFSNSRSEMNVSTLELGDSALYLCASSLAGITEAFFGQGTRLTVV.

A remark on this clone: The same CDR3 can be traced to other DNA sequences in this sample. The chain carries TRBV27 and TRBJ1-6; possible D gene TRBD1, 6 bases. V was trimmed by 2 bases and J by 9 bases, leaving 11 bases between them. The CDR3 runs 14 residues. CDR1 and CDR2 from the germline V gene are MNHEY and SMNVEV (reference sequence). The CDR3 DNA reads as TGTGCCAGCAGTTTAGGGGGGGCTGGTTCACCCCTCCACTTT. Amino acid sequence: CASSLGGAGSPLHF.

The chain recombines TRBV7-6 with TRBJ1-3; 12 positions match TRBD1. J gave up 4 bases and V 1 base, and 5 bases lay outside the gene matches. The germline V gene has CDR1 SGHVS and CDR2 FNYEAQ. This CDR3 is 17 amino acids long. The DNA for the CDR3 is TGTGCCAGCAGCTTAGGGGACAGGGGGCTACCGGGAAACACCATATATTTT. Encoded protein: CASSLGDRGLPGNTIYF.

A few counts support this clone. The rearrangement uses TRBV18 and TRBJ2-7; 9 positions agree with TRBD1. The V gene's germline CDR1 is KGHSH and CDR2 LQKENI. Germline trimming cut 3 bases from V and 3 bases from J; bases unmatched to any gene: 6. This CDR3 contains 15 residues. The CDR3 DNA sequence: TGTGCCAGCTCACCGGGACAGGGAACTCTCTACGAGCAGTACTTC. Translated, it gives CASSPGQGTLYEQYF.

Concerning this clone: The junction departs from the called germline gene at one end, perhaps through a read error. The chain has TRBV7-9 and TRBJ2-3; no reliable D call. CDR3 length: 12 amino acids. CDR1 is SEHNR, CDR2 FQNEAQ, per germline (reference sequence). The CDR3 loop is CSSKPVTDTQYF. The CDR3 DNA is TGTTCCAGCAAGCCCGTTACAGATACGCAGTATTTT.

This clone was observed a handful of times. V is TRBV27 and J is TRBJ1-4; TRBD1 aligns across 7 bases. CDR1 is MNHEY, CDR2 SMNVEV, per germline (reference sequence). There are 16 residues in the CDR3. Trimming took 3 bases from V and 8 from J; bases not matched to a gene: 12. The CDR3: CASSLNGGGAGEKLFF. Here the CDR3 DNA reads TGTGCCAGCAGTTTGAACGGAGGGGGCGCGGGGGAAAAACTGTTTTTT.

The gene calls are TRBV2 and TRBJ2-5; maybe TRBD1 (6 bases). Trimming stripped 1 base from V and 5 bases from J, with 11 bases between. This CDR3 region has 14 residues. Germline V gene lookup returns CDR1 SNHLY and CDR2 FYNNEI. Here the CDR3 DNA reads TGTGCCAGCAGTGAAGTCGCAGGGGTGGAGACCCAGTACTTC. Translated, it gives CASSEVAGVETQYF.

The chain has TRBV5-1 and TRBJ2-2, with 12 positions matching TRBD2. The CDR3 extends over 16 amino acids. V was pared by 4 bases and J by 5 bases, with 6 bases of the junction left unmatched. Germline V gene lookup returns CDR1 SGHRS and CDR2 YFSETQ. CDR3: CASSASSGGATGELFF. The CDR3 DNA sequence: TGCGCCAGCAGCGCCTCTAGCGGGGGGGCAACCGGGGAGCTGTTTTTT.

V gene TRBV7-9 combines with J gene TRBJ1-2, with 10 bases aligning to TRBD1. The CDR3 covers 15 residues. Losses at the gene ends were 1 base for V and 5 bases for J; bases not matched to a gene: 4. Germline CDR1 is SEHNR and CDR2 is FQNEAQ (reference sequence). This chain's CDR3 is CASSLVGTGEYGYTF. The DNA of the CDR3 is TGTGCCAGCAGCTTAGTCGGGACAGGGGAGTATGGCTACACCTTC.

This clone has just a few counts. The rearrangement links TRBV5-4 to TRBJ1-1, with D hard to call. Trimming removed 0 bases at V and 8 bases at J, with 11 bases between. This CDR3 contains 13 residues. Germline-derived CDR1 and CDR2 are SGHNT and YYREEE (reference sequence). The CDR3 DNA reads as TGTGCCAGCAGCTTGGACGGGTTATCCGAAGCTTTCTTT. Protein: CASSLDGLSEAFF.

V gene TRBV6-5 combines with J gene TRBJ1-1; a possible D gene is TRBD1 (6 bases). From germline, CDR1 is MNHEY and CDR2 SVGAGI. V was shortened by 2 bases and J by 1 base, with 11 bases between the two germline ends. The CDR3 covers 15 residues. In nucleotides, the CDR3 is TGTGCCAGCAGTTACCAGGACAGAGAGAACACTGAAGCTTTCTTT. This codes for CASSYQDRENTEAFF.

The chain has TRBV5-1 and TRBJ1-5; 7 nucleotides align to TRBD1. Trimming took 4 bases from V and 1 from J; bases not matched to a gene: 5. The germline V gene has CDR1 SGHRS and CDR2 YFSETQ. This CDR3 is built from 15 residues. The CDR3 bases are TGCGCCAGCAGCCCTGGACAGGACAGCAATCAGCCCCAGCATTTT. Residues: CASSPGQDSNQPQHF.

The V call is TRBV6-6, the J call TRBJ1-1; TRBD1 agrees at 8 bases. The CDR3 contains 15 residues. After removal of 2 bases from V and 1 base from J, the junction contained 3 bases not matched to a gene. Germline values: CDR1 MNHNY, CDR2 SVGAGI (reference sequence). The CDR3 DNA is TGTGCCAGCAGTTACCCCGACAGGGGGAACACTGAAGCTTTCTTT. The encoded protein is CASSYPDRGNTEAFF.

The chain uses TRBV14 and TRBJ2-3; tentative D call: TRBD2 (5 bases). This CDR3 is built from 17 residues. The germline V gene has CDR1 SGHDN and CDR2 FVKESK. V was trimmed by 0 bases and J by 6 bases, leaving 19 bases between them. The CDR3 region is CASSQENTGSYVDTQYF. The CDR3 DNA is TGTGCCAGCAGCCAAGAAAATACGGGGAGTTACGTGGATACGCAGTATTTT.

The chain is built from TRBV9 and TRBJ1-2; a weak D match, TRBD1 (6 bases). Germline V gene sequence: CDR1 SGDLS, CDR2 YYNGEE. Deletions cut 1 base from V and 2 bases from J, with 12 bases between. The CDR3 covers 15 residues. The CDR3 DNA sequence: TGTGCCAGCAGCGTAACAGGGTACGCGAACTATGGCTACACCTTC. Translated: CASSVTGYANYGYTF.

V usage is TRBV11-2 and J usage is TRBJ2-3; no clear D gene. Germline V gene lookup returns CDR1 SGHAT and CDR2 FQNNGV. Deletions cut 1 base from V and 6 bases from J, with 8 bases between. The CDR3 extends over 13 amino acids. The CDR3 nucleotides are TGTGCCAGCAGCTTAGGATCGCGGGATACGCAGTATTTT. This sequence encodes CASSLGSRDTQYF. Together with reference TRBV11-2 and TRBJ2-3, the CDR3 gives the full variable domain: EAGVAQSPRYKIIEKRQSVAFWCNPISGHATLYWYQQILGQGPKLLIQFQNNGVVDDSQLPKDRFSAERLKGVDSTLKIQPAKLEDSAVYLCASSLGSRDTQYFGPGTRLTVL.

A single count supports this clone. The chain uses TRBV7-2 and TRBJ1-1; D not certain. This CDR3 has 13 amino acids. V was cut by 5 bases and J by 10 bases, with 17 bases left in between. The germline V gene has CDR1 SGHTA and CDR2 FQGNSA. CDR3 DNA: TGTGCCAGCAGCCCGGGTGAGCTGGCGGTAGCTTTCTTT. It yields the protein CASSPGELAVAFF.

The gene calls are TRBV29-1 and TRBJ2-5; D is perhaps TRBD2 (7 bases). Germline V gives CDR1 SQVTM, CDR2 ANQGSEA. Trimming removed 4 bases at V and 5 bases at J, with 11 bases between. The CDR3 spans 12 residues. DNA of the CDR3: TGCAGCGTTGTGGGGGGGCCGGAGACCCAGTACTTC. It yields the protein CSVVGGPETQYF.

This clone was seen once. The J gene is TRBJ1-1, the V gene TRBV25-1; TRBD1 matches at 12 bases. J lost 8 bases, V lost 4 bases, and 14 bases had no gene match. Looked up from germline, CDR1 is MGHDK and CDR2 is SYGVNS. The CDR3 totals 17 residues. This CDR3 is CASSAERTGTGGWEAFF. The CDR3 nucleotides read TGTGCCAGCAGTGCCGAGCGCACCGGGACAGGGGGCTGGGAAGCTTTCTTT.